This TCR beta chain was recorded in a study of shared clonotypes between healthy human individuals. Study-wide background: Sampling drew on donors who were two women and a few men aged 18 to 49.

Healthy adults negative for HIV, lacking recent acute infections or vaccinations, served as donors. CDR3 length equals 12 residues. Looked up from germline, CDR1 is SQVTM and CDR2 is ANQGSEA. Losses at the gene ends were 7 bases for V and 0 bases for J; bases not matched to a gene: 3. Each unsorted PBMC replicate got 300 ng genomic DNA, around 30,000 genomes. The team ran DNA from unsorted PBMCs on ten immunoSEQ deep assay plates for sequencing. The assay was immunoSEQ multiplex PCR, and TCRdb's table has in-frame clones only and misses some. The repertoire holds about 560,000 clones, with around 78% as singletons.

This sequence was found in a woman aged 40 to 50 in good health. Some clones in this sample may be carry-over from other donors' samples. The sequenced sample consisted of PBMCs. This chain joins TRBV29-1 and TRBJ2-7; TRBD2 agrees at 7 bases. The CDR3 loop is CSARTSSYEQYF. The CDR3 coding sequence is TGCAGCGCCCGGACTAGCTCCTACGAGCAGTACTTC.